What follows is one TCR beta chain and its context. Its specificity is not known. The PCR contained 60 Vbeta and 13 Jbeta primers. Profiling relied on immunoSEQ multiplex PCR, and the TCRdb table lists in-frame clones only, not all of them. The data show 87,000 or so clones, with 64% seen just once and more than 2.5% held by the top ten. These data come from a study of cytomegalovirus exposure and HLA in healthy donors. Study-wide results and limits: Most subjects had HLA-A and HLA-B alleles reportedly predicted accurately by TCR beta sequences.

V lost 8 bases to trimming and J lost 4 bases, with 11 bases between them. Germline V gene lookup returns CDR1 SGHVS and CDR2 FNYEAQ. The CDR3 extends over 12 amino acids. Sequencing was performed on PBMCs. The sequence derives from a man in his sixties in good health and CMV-seronegative. The chain is built from TRBV7-6 and TRBJ2-5, with D perhaps matching TRBD1 (7 bases). CDR3 in amino acids: CASSQGGETQYF. For the CDR3, the DNA is TGTGCCAGCTCCCAGGGGGGAGAGACCCAGTACTTC.